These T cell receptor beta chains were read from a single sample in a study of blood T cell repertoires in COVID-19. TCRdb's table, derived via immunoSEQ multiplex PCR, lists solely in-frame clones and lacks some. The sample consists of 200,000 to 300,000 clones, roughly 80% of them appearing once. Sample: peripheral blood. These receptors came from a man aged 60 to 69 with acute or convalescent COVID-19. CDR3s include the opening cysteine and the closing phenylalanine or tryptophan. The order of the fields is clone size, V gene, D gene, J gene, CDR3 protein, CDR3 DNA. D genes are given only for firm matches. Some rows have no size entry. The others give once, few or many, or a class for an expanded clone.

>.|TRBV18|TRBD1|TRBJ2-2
CASSPRQGAQGNTGELFF
TGTGCCAGCTCACCCCGACAGGGGGCCCAAGGAAACACCGGGGAGCTGTTTTTT
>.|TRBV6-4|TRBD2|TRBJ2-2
CASSRGSSLSGELFF
TGTGCCAGCAGTCGCGGGAGTAGTTTGTCCGGGGAGCTGTTTTTT
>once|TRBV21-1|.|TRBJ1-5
CASTKKPQDSPTSNQPQHF
TGTGCCAGCACCAAAAAACCCCAGGACAGCCCGACTAGCAATCAGCCCCAGCATTTT
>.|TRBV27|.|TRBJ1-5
CASRPLLPHQPQHF
TGTGCCAGCAGACCTTTACTGCCTCATCAGCCCCAGCATTTT
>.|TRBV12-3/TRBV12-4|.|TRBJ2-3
CASSLGTEDTQYF
TGTGCCAGCAGTTTGGGGACTGAGGATACGCAGTATTTT
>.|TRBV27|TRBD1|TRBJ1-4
CASSPTRGVPRGTNEKLFF
TGTGCCAGCAGTCCGACCAGGGGGGTCCCAAGGGGAACTAATGAAAAACTGTTTTTT
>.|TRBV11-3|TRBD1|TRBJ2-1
CASSQGTGEVDEQFF
TGTGCCAGCAGTCAAGGGACAGGGGAGGTGGATGAGCAGTTCTTC
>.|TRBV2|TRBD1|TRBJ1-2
CASSSRTGGVYGYTF
TGTGCCAGCAGTTCACGGACAGGGGGCGTCTATGGCTACACCTTC
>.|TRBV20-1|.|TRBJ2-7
CSAGSGEQYF
TGCAGTGCTGGATCCGGGGAGCAGTACTTC
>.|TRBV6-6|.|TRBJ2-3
CASSYWTASTDTQYF
TGTGCCAGCAGTTACTGGACAGCTAGCACAGATACGCAGTATTTT
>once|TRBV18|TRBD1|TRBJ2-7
CASSPSQGIAYEQYF
TGTGCCAGCTCACCTTCACAGGGGATCGCCTACGAGCAGTACTTC
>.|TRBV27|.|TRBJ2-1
CASSLREGGEQFF
TGTGCCAGCAGTTTAAGGGAGGGGGGTGAGCAGTTCTTC
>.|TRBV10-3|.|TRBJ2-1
CAIRFGTHNEQFF
TGTGCCATCAGATTCGGGACTCACAATGAGCAGTTCTTC
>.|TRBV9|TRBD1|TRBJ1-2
CASSPAGTGAYGYTF
TGTGCCAGCAGCCCCGCCGGGACAGGGGCATATGGCTACACCTTC
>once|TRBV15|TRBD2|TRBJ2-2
CATSRGSGANTGELFF
TGTGCCACCAGCAGAGGCAGCGGGGCGAACACCGGGGAGCTGTTTTTT
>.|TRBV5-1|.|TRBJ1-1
CASSARQVLNTEAFF
TGCGCCAGCAGCGCCCGACAGGTCCTGAACACTGAAGCTTTCTTT
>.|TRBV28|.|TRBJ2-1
CASSFARRDYNEQFF
TGTGCCAGCAGTTTTGCAAGGCGGGACTACAATGAGCAGTTCTTC
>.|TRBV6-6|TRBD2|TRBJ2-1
CASRPPGGAYNEQFF
TGTGCCAGCAGACCCCCCGGGGGGGCCTACAATGAGCAGTTCTTC
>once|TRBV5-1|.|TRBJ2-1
CASSVGGDNEQFF
TGCGCCAGCAGCGTCGGAGGGGACAATGAGCAGTTCTTC
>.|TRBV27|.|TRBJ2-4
CASSLSRENIQYF
TGTGCCAGCAGTTTAAGCAGGGAAAACATTCAGTACTTC
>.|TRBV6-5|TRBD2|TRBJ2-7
CASSYSSSGSSYEQYF
TGTGCCAGCAGTTACTCTTCTAGCGGGAGCTCCTACGAGCAGTACTTC
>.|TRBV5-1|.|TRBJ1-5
CASSWGPYQPQHF
TGCGCCAGCAGCTGGGGCCCATATCAGCCCCAGCATTTT
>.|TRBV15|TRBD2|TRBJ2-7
CATSTPLAGVEQYF
TGTGCCACCAGCACCCCCCTAGCGGGAGTCGAGCAGTACTTC
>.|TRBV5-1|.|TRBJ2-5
CASSPRGNQETQYF
TGCGCCAGCAGCCCCAGGGGAAACCAAGAGACCCAGTACTTC
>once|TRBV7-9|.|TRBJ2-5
CASSPWGNQETQYF
TGTGCCAGCAGCCCCTGGGGCAACCAAGAGACCCAGTACTTC